This T cell receptor (beta chain) was recorded in a study of blood T cell repertoires in COVID-19. Study context: COVID-19 samples, acute and convalescent, were from the United States, Italy and Spain. The cDNA or gDNA used as material had been derived from T cells, B-cell-depleted T cells, or PBMCs.

In the original processing: Nucleated cell counts were estimated from reference gene primer amplification. Only in-frame clones appear in the TCRdb table, and some are missing; sequencing was by immunoSEQ multiplex PCR. V and J calls and clone size are those listed in that table; D and trimming were worked out from the DNA. The sample lists under 350,000 clones, roughly nine tenths seen once, with 1.5% to 2% in the top ten. Seattle patients were enrolled during active infection and followed longitudinally. The receptor comes from a woman aged 25 to 39 with COVID-19, enrolled during active disease. Sequencing input: peripheral blood.

In DNA form, the CDR3 reads TGCGCCAGCAGCCAAGTAATCCCCCTGGAGCAGTACTTC. Encoded protein: CASSQVIPLEQYF. The gene calls are TRBV4-3 and TRBJ2-7; D is unclear. V was pared by 1 base and J by 7 bases, with 11 bases between. The CDR3 length is 13 residues. The germline gives CDR1 LGHNA, CDR2 YSLEER.